This entry lists 4 T cell receptor beta chains sequenced from one sample in a study of early T cells in non-severe SARS-CoV-2 infection (dated by TCRdb to the early 2020s). Library method: 5' RACE. Reads for this sample came from a NextSeq 500. The public reads were quality trimmed at Q25 with fastp and then assembled into clones with MiXCR by TCRdb, keeping productive beta chains. One record per CDR3 amino acid sequence lists the most common genes and DNA. Within this sample are 25,000 to 35,000 distinct CDR3 sequences, with approximately 6.4% of them counted one time only. The ten largest clones capture 34% of the sample. The sample here was whole blood, taken at baseline. These TCRs come from an adult who was a healthcare worker with PCR-confirmed SARS-CoV-2 infection or an uninfected control (not recorded which).

There are many counts of this clonotype. The genes are TRBV7-9 and TRBJ1-1; TRBD1 might be the D (5 bases). V dropped 1 base and J dropped 1 base, with 16 bases sitting between them. In germline, CDR1 is SEHNR, CDR2 FQNEAQ (reference sequence). The length of the CDR3 is 17 residues. The CDR3 DNA reads as TGTGCCAGCAGCTTAGAGCTATTGGGGGTACCGAACACTGAAGCTTTCTTT. It yields the protein CASSLELLGVPNTEAFF. Together with reference TRBV7-9 and TRBJ1-1, the CDR3 gives the full variable domain: DTGVSQNPRHKITKRGQNVTFRCDPISEHNRLYWYRQTLGQGPEFLTYFQNEAQLEKSRLLSDRFSAERPKGSFSTLEIQRTEQGDSAMYLCASSLELLGVPNTEAFFGQGTRLTVV.

In this sample, this clonotype turned up many times. V usage is TRBV29-1 and J usage is TRBJ1-2; 7 bases are shared with TRBD1. After removal of 6 bases from V and 3 bases from J, the junction contained 10 bases not matched to a gene. The length of the CDR3 is 14 residues. Germline-derived CDR1 and CDR2 are SQVTM and ANQGSEA. CDR3 in amino acids: CSVDTVGTDYGYTF. The CDR3 DNA is TGCAGCGTCGATACGGTGGGGACAGACTATGGCTACACCTTC.

This clonotype appeared many times. This sequence joins TRBV7-9 and TRBJ2-7; perhaps D is TRBD1 or TRBD2 (5 bases each). Trimming removed 5 bases from V and 4 bases from J, with 15 bases in between. The germline V gene encodes CDR1 SEHNR and CDR2 FQNEAQ (reference sequence). The CDR3 is made up of 14 amino acids. CDR3 region: CASSDTGTAYEQYF. The CDR3 region has the DNA TGTGCCAGCAGCGACACCGGGACGGCATACGAGCAGTACTTC.

This clonotype has a count of ten or more. The V gene is TRBV18, the J gene TRBJ2-7, with 10 bases aligning to TRBD1. The germline V gene has CDR1 KGHSH and CDR2 LQKENI. V was clipped by 3 bases and J by 4 bases; unmatched bases: 6. The CDR3 consists of 15 residues. The CDR3 spells CASSPGTGAWYEQYF. The CDR3 nucleotides are TGTGCCAGCTCACCTGGGACAGGGGCCTGGTACGAGCAGTACTTC.